This TCR beta chain was captured in a study of T cell clones after liver transplantation. Study results and caveats: The donor-reactive repertoire was only partly measurable in two subjects, lacking donor cells. A significant post-transplant drop in circulating graft-donor-reactive CD4 TCRbeta sequences occurred in most of the 8 subjects.

The repertoire was sequenced with immunoSEQ multiplex PCR; TCRdb's copy has only in-frame clones and lacks some. The repertoire includes about 20,000 clones, about 77% of them detected once, and about 33% sits in the top ten. Germline CDR1 is MDHEN and CDR2 is SYDVKM. The CDR3 has 16 residues. As for this clone: Its antigen is undetermined. A read error may produce the germline difference seen at one junction end. The same CDR3 can be traced to other DNA sequences in this sample.

The receptor's source is a human patient who received a liver transplant. Some T cells may possibly be graft donor cells. This chain connects TRBV28 to TRBJ2-1; 12 nucleotides agree with TRBD2. Sequenced material: CD8+ T cells from blood, taken around 54 months after liver transplant. The CDR3 region has the DNA TGTGCCAGCAGTCTCGGACTAGCGGGGATGTACAATGAGCAATTCTTC. Protein sequence: CASSLGLAGMYNEQFF.